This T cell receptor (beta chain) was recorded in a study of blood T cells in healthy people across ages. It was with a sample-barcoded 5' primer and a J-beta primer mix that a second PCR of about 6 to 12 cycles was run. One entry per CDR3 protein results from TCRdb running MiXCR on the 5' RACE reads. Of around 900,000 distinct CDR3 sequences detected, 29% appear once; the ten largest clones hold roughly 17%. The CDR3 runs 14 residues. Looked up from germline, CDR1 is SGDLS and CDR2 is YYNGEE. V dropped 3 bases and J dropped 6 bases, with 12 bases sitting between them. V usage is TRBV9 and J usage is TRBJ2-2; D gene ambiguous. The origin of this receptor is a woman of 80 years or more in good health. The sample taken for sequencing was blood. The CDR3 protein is CASSARPGPGELFF. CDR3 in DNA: TGTGCCAGCAGCGCGAGACCCGGACCCGGGGAGCTGTTTTTT.